These 19 T cell receptor beta chains were sequenced from one sample in a study of blood T cell repertoires in COVID-19. Using immunoSEQ multiplex PCR, the repertoire was profiled, and TCRdb retains in-frame clones only, with some absent. The sample contains about 52,000 clones, 70% to 90% of which appear only once. The specimen was peripheral blood. Receptors originate from a man aged 65-85 years with acute or convalescent COVID-19.

CDR3 amino acids: CASSFDRGSYNEQFF. CDR3 in DNA: TGTGCCAGCAGTTTCGACAGGGGCTCCTACAATGAGCAGTTCTTC. The V call is TRBV27, the J call TRBJ2-1; 8 bases map to TRBD1. The CDR3 spans 15 residues. V trimming: 3 bases; J trimming: 0 bases; junction bases outside the gene matches: 1. CDR1 and CDR2 (germline): MNHEY, SMNVEV (reference sequence).

This clone has a single count. The chain links TRBV18 to TRBJ1-1, with TRBD1 identical over 7 bases. The junction had 11 bases not matched to a gene; V was cut back by 0 bases and J by 4 bases. CDR3 length: 17 residues. CDR1 and CDR2 from the germline V gene are KGHSH and LQKENI. As DNA, the CDR3 is TGTGCCAGCTCACCACCTATCACGATCACAGGGGTCACTGAAGCTTTCTTT. It yields the protein CASSPPITITGVTEAFF.

The chain carries TRBV14 and TRBJ1-1; 8 bases fit TRBD1. The junction had 8 bases not matched to a gene; V was cut back by 3 bases and J by 2 bases. Germline V gene lookup returns CDR1 SGHDN and CDR2 FVKESK. The CDR3 contains 16 residues. The CDR3 region is CASSHDRGVINTEAFF. CDR3 coding DNA: TGTGCCAGCAGCCACGACAGGGGAGTCATTAACACTGAAGCTTTCTTT.

This clone was recorded once. Within the sample, other DNA sequences also encode this same CDR3. This chain connects TRBV2 to TRBJ1-5; no definite D call. The CDR3 is 14 residues long. Trimming shortened V by 3 bases and J by 0 bases, and 6 bases separated the two germline ends. CDR1 and CDR2 from the germline V gene are SNHLY and FYNNEI. Here the CDR3 reads CASSDRNSNQPQHF. For the CDR3, the DNA is TGTGCCAGCAGTGACAGGAATAGCAATCAGCCCCAGCATTTT.

The rearrangement links TRBV11-1 to TRBJ1-2; D call uncertain. V gave up 2 bases and J gave up 8 bases, with 15 bases separating them. The germline V gene has CDR1 SGHAT and CDR2 FQDESV (reference sequence). The CDR3 totals 14 residues. The CDR3 DNA follows: TGTGCCAGCAGCTTAAGCCAAACTCGAGGAGGCTACACCTTC. Amino acids: CASSLSQTRGGYTF.

V usage is TRBV2 and J usage is TRBJ2-1; tentatively, D is TRBD1 (5 bases). The CDR3 sequence is 17 residues long. Per germline, CDR1 SNHLY and CDR2 FYNNEI. V lost 7 bases and J lost 0, with 19 bases in between. As DNA, the CDR3 is TGTGCCAGCACCCCAACCACTTACAGGAGCTCCTACAATGAGCAGTTCTTC. It encodes CASTPTTYRSSYNEQFF.

The V and J genes are TRBV3-1 (or the pseudogene TRBV3-2) and TRBJ1-3; D unclear. V was shortened by 0 bases and J by 0 bases, with 12 bases between the two germline ends. The length of the CDR3 is 17 residues. In germline, CDR1 is LGHDT, CDR2 YNNKEL (reference sequence). The CDR3 coding sequence is TGTGCCAGCAGCCAAGATGGTAGGAGGGCCTCTGGAAACACCATATATTTT. Translating gives CASSQDGRRASGNTIYF.

The table lists this clone with a few counts. This chain uses TRBV5-6 with TRBJ2-7; D unclear. Germline CDR1 is SGHDT and CDR2 is YYEEEE. Trimming left V 4 bases short and J 0 bases short, with 14 bases between. This CDR3 spans 15 amino acids. In nucleotides, the CDR3 is TGTGCCAGCAGCGCCTACAAACACTACTCCTACGAGCAGTACGTC. This codes for CASSAYKHYSYEQYV.

The V call is TRBV4-1, the J call TRBJ2-1; D is unclear. CDR1 and CDR2 from the germline V gene are MGHRA and YSYEKL. V gave up 0 bases and J gave up 6 bases, with 18 bases separating them. CDR3 size: 17 residues. CDR3 bases: TGCGCCAGCAGCCAAGATAAAAGCTTATTAGTGAGCAATGAGCAGTTCTTC. This codes for CASSQDKSLLVSNEQFF.

This clone was observed a handful of times. The chain combines TRBV30 with TRBJ2-7, with a possible D match to TRBD2 (6 bases). Trimming stripped 5 bases from V and 2 bases from J, with 16 bases between. The CDR3 runs 14 residues. CDR1 and CDR2 from the germline V gene are GTSNPN and SVGIG (reference sequence). The CDR3, as DNA: TGTGCCTGGGGGGGACTCCTTGCGACCTACGAGCAGTACTTC. This translates into CAWGGLLATYEQYF.

This clone is a singleton in its sample. CDR3 sequence (DNA): TGTGCCAGTACCCTCGACCTAGATGGGAACACTGAAGCTTTCTTT. This encodes CASTLDLDGNTEAFF. This chain connects TRBV19 to TRBJ1-1; D not resolved. V lost 7 bases to trimming and J lost 1 base, with 16 bases between them. The germline CDR1 and CDR2 sequences are LNHDA and SQIVND (reference sequence). The CDR3 totals 15 residues.

The rearrangement links TRBV14 to TRBJ1-6, with D unclear. Germline V gene data show CDR1 as SGHDN and CDR2 as FVKESK. V shed 4 bases and J shed 9 bases, with 10 bases lying between them. The CDR3 runs to 13 residues. The CDR3 reads CASSRASSSPLHF. CDR3 DNA: TGTGCCAGCAGCCGAGCCTCGTCTTCACCCCTCCACTTT.

The chain is built from TRBV9 and TRBJ2-7; no clear D gene. This CDR3 is built from 14 residues. Germline V gene data show CDR1 as SGDLS and CDR2 as YYNGEE. Trimming stripped 0 bases from V and 0 bases from J, with 7 bases between. CDR3 bases: TGTGCCAGCAGCGTAGCTTTTTCCTCCTACGAGCAGTACTTC. This gives the protein CASSVAFSSYEQYF.

The J gene is TRBJ2-5, the V gene TRBV6-5; D may be TRBD1 (5 bases). CDR1 and CDR2 from the germline V gene are MNHEY and SVGAGI. The V end was cut by 3 bases, the J end by 4 bases, with 9 bases between. The CDR3 spans 13 residues. The CDR3 DNA reads as TGTGCCAGCAGTTATTCCAGGGTAGAGACCCAGTACTTC. It encodes CASSYSRVETQYF.

The J gene is TRBJ2-3, the V gene TRBV20-1; no definite D call. Germline V gives CDR1 DFQATT, CDR2 SNEGSKA (reference sequence). CDR3 length equals 13 residues. Trimming shortened V by 3 bases and J by 2 bases, and 9 bases separated the two germline ends. DNA of the CDR3: TGCAGTGCTAGTCTCCTCCTCACAGATACGCAGTATTTT. It is translated as CSASLLLTDTQYF.

The chain carries TRBV4-3 and TRBJ1-3; the D gene is possibly TRBD1 (6 bases). The V end lost 4 bases, the J end lost 3 bases, and 10 bases lay between the germline ends. CDR1 is LGHNA, CDR2 YSLEER, per germline. This CDR3 is built from 14 residues. In DNA, the CDR3 is TGCGCCAGCAGCCTACAGGGAAGTGGAAACACCATATATTTT. This codes for CASSLQGSGNTIYF.

This chain connects TRBV11-2 to TRBJ2-1; 7 nucleotides line up with TRBD2. Germline CDR1 reads SGHAT; CDR2 reads FQNNGV. The CDR3 spans 15 residues. J gave up 9 bases and V 5 bases, and 13 bases lay outside the gene matches. The CDR3 sequence is CASSPSGGGWGEQFF. CDR3 in DNA: TGTGCCAGCAGCCCATCTGGGGGAGGGTGGGGTGAGCAGTTCTTC.

This clone was seen once. The chain recombines TRBV28 with TRBJ2-2; D gene ambiguous. The germline V gene encodes CDR1 MDHEN and CDR2 SYDVKM. CDR3 length equals 14 residues. Trimming removed 4 bases from V and 6 bases from J, with 12 bases in between. Written as DNA, the CDR3 is TGTGCCAGCAGTTCCCTTCGTCCCCCCGGGGAGCTGTTTTTT. Its translation: CASSSLRPPGELFF.

This chain's CDR3 is CASSFADTQYF. The CDR3 DNA follows: TGTGCCAGCAGCTTCGCAGATACGCAGTATTTT. This sequence joins TRBV5-4 and TRBJ2-3; no firm D call. V was pared by 2 bases and J by 4 bases, with 2 bases between. Germline CDR1 is SGHNT and CDR2 is YYREEE (reference sequence). CDR3 size: 11 residues.